The next 9 T cell receptor beta chains were all read from a single sample in a study of cytomegalovirus exposure and HLA in healthy donors (TCRdb year 2017). Libraries were prepared through the immunoSEQ multiplex PCR assay. For the multiplex PCR, a mixture combining 60 forward primers for TCR Vbeta segments and 13 reverse primers for TCR Jbeta segments was used. Here the immuneACCESS table is served through TCRdb, limited to in-frame sequences with V and J called. Missing clones are a known gap in these copies; in checked studies unresolved V genes cover under half, and the rest lacks a known reason. Present in this sample are 85,000 to 130,000 clones, about 71% of which were seen just once. 0.79% of the sample is held by the ten biggest clonotypes. The sequencing input was PBMCs. The receptors derive from a boy younger than 18 in good health and CMV-seronegative.

The chain employs TRBV25-1 and TRBJ1-2; D gene ambiguous. Germline V CDR1 and CDR2: MGHDK, SYGVNS. The CDR3 is 12 amino acids. Trimming stripped 3 bases from V and 4 bases from J, with 6 bases between. The CDR3 loop is CASSDTAYGYTF. As DNA, the CDR3 is TGTGCCAGCAGTGACACAGCCTATGGCTACACCTTC.

The count of this clone is one. This chain's CDR3 is CASSLDRITEAFF. In DNA, the CDR3 is TGTGCCAGCAGCCTCGACAGGATCACTGAAGCTTTCTTT. The V and J genes are TRBV7-8 and TRBJ1-1, with D possibly matching TRBD1 (6 bases). This CDR3 region has 13 residues. Per the germline V gene, CDR1 is SGHVS and CDR2 is FQNEAQ. V lost 5 bases and J 4 bases, leaving 11 bases between the germline ends. Looking up the rest from reference TRBV7-8 and TRBJ1-1 gives the full variable domain: GAGVSQSPRYKVAKRGQDVALRCDPISGHVSLFWYQQALGQGPEFLTYFQNEAQLDKSGLPSDRFFAERPEGSVSTLKIQRTQQEDSAVYLCASSLDRITEAFFGQGTRLTVV.

This chain joins TRBV7-3 and TRBJ2-1; 12 nucleotides line up with TRBD1. Per the germline V gene, CDR1 is SGHTA and CDR2 is FQGTGA. The V gene end was trimmed by 5 bases and the J gene end by 5 bases; junction bases not matched to a gene: 7. This CDR3 comprises 16 residues. CDR3 in DNA: TGTGCCAGCAGCGCCCGGGACAGGGGGCTCGACAATGAGCAGTTCTTC. Amino acid sequence: CASSARDRGLDNEQFF.

The V gene is TRBV29-1, the J gene TRBJ1-3; D is undetermined. V shed 4 bases and J shed 2 bases, with 12 bases lying between them. This CDR3 spans 14 amino acids. The germline CDR1 and CDR2 sequences are SQVTM and ANQGSEA. CDR3 loop: CSVGWVGTGNTIYF. In nucleotides, the CDR3 is TGCAGCGTTGGTTGGGTCGGGACTGGAAACACCATATATTTT.

The chain couples TRBV18 to TRBJ2-2; 8 nucleotides agree with TRBD1. V was pared by 3 bases and J by 1 base, with 4 bases of the junction left unmatched. Germline CDR1 is KGHSH and CDR2 is LQKENI. This CDR3 contains 16 residues. The CDR3, as DNA: TGTGCCAGCTCACCTTACGGGACAGGGAACACCGGGGAGCTGTTTTTT. Residues: CASSPYGTGNTGELFF.

This sequence joins TRBV9 and TRBJ2-3; possible D gene TRBD2, 7 bases. The CDR3 sequence is 16 residues long. V lost 0 bases, J lost 3 bases, and 14 bases lay in between. In germline, CDR1 is SGDLS, CDR2 YYNGEE. The CDR3 DNA sequence: TGTGCCAGCAGCGTAGTACAGGGACTATGGACAGATACGCAGTATTTT. It translates to CASSVVQGLWTDTQYF.

This clone appeared a few times. The rearrangement links TRBV9 to TRBJ2-7; 8 bases are shared with TRBD2. V gave up 3 bases and J gave up 2 bases; unmatched junction bases: 7. The germline V gene encodes CDR1 SGDLS and CDR2 YYNGEE. This CDR3 comprises 15 residues. CDR3 nucleotide sequence: TGTGCCAGCAGCGCCACTAGCGGTCCTCCCTACGAGCAGTACTTC. It is translated as CASSATSGPPYEQYF.

This clone was detected ten times or more. This rearrangement joins TRBV5-6 to TRBJ2-3; 8 bases agree with TRBD1. Germline trimming cut 3 bases from V and 7 bases from J; bases unmatched to any gene: 10. Germline V gene lookup returns CDR1 SGHDT and CDR2 YYEEEE. The CDR3 is 15 amino acids. CDR3 DNA: TGTGCCAGCAGCTCTGCATGGACAGGGACACATACGCAGTATTTT. Its translation is CASSSAWTGTHTQYF.

This rearrangement joins TRBV15 to TRBJ1-1; D may be TRBD1 (5 bases). CDR1 is LNHNV, CDR2 YYDKDF, per germline (reference sequence). Trimming removed 0 bases at V and 4 bases at J, with 12 bases between. The CDR3 is 15 residues long. The CDR3 DNA sequence: TGTGCCACCAGCAGAGATCCGAGGACAACCACTGAAGCTTTCTTT. Encoded protein: CATSRDPRTTTEAFF. The full variable domain, in which reference TRBV15 and TRBJ1-1 provide the parts outside the CDR3, is DAMVIQNPRYQVTQFGKPVTLSCSQTLNHNVMYWYQQKSSQAPKLLFHYYDKDFNNEADTPDNFQSRRPNTSFCFLDIRSPGLGDTAMYLCATSRDPRTTTEAFFGQGTRLTVV.